This T cell receptor (beta chain) was retrieved from a study of shared clonotypes between healthy human individuals (dated by TCRdb to 2020 to 2022). Notes on the research overall: A couple of women and a few men aged 18 to 49 years were included in the cohort. The study deeply sequenced blood TCR repertoires of about 5 healthy adults to estimate repertoire size and the extent of clonotype sharing between individuals. Per donor, three plates each were used for CD4 naive and CD4 memory, two for CD8 naive, and one for CD8 memory. Leukapheresis yielded between about 0.94 and 10 billion PBMCs per donor. To increase sequencing depth and limit assay-specific biases, TCR repertoire library preparation and sequencing were carried out by different laboratories using diverse techniques.

The V and J ends are trimmed by 0 bases and 5 bases, leaving 8 bases between them. The CDR3, cysteine through phenylalanine, is 13 amino acids long. Of the read, only the CDR3 DNA is kept; its 39 bases are in frame from base 1. The germline V gene provides CDR1 SGHDT and CDR2 YYEEEE. TCR CDR3 regions were amplified from genomic DNA by multiplex PCR using the deep immunoSEQ assay. Extracted genomic DNA from each cell subset was spread evenly across all wells of several immunoSEQ 96-well plates, with each plate serving as a replicate. For sorted subsets, around 200 ng genomic DNA, equal to 30,000 or so T cell genomes, was loaded into each replicate PCR. Purified libraries were measured with a Qubit 3.0 fluorometer, size-checked on a Bioanalyzer 2100, and measured again with the KAPA Library Quantification kit. Every immunoSEQ 96-well plate was sequenced on a dedicated single-read 150-cycle Illumina NextSeq 550 flow cell. On the study's bioinformatics: Because the immunoSEQ output held only junctional sequences and lacked quality scores, the filtering could not match the filtering applied to full-length reads. Sequences were annotated with PyIR, a Python wrapper for IgBLAST v1.9, using IMGT germline references to assign V/J genes and CDR3. Reads with weak V/J assignments (E-value above 1e-6), missing CDR3, stop codons, out-of-frame junctions, or ambiguous translated residues were removed. V3J clonotypes were defined as sequences sharing the same inferred V gene, J gene, and CDR3 amino acid sequence. To compute the percentage overlap between repertoires, the number of shared unique clonotypes was divided by the size of the smaller repertoire. Richness of each repertoire was evaluated using RTK rarefaction, the Chao1 estimator, and Recon v2.1 estimates of unobserved clonotypes. OLGA was used to compute generation probabilities for all TCRbeta clonotypes that the gDNA method yielded from a handful of donors. TCRdb obtained this table from immuneACCESS and retained in-frame rearrangements with V and J assigned. These tables miss some clones; where compared with another copy, unresolved V genes account for less than half of the shortfall, and the remainder is unexplained. V and J calls and clone size come straight from that table; D and trimming were deduced from the DNA. The sample has about 2.4 million clones on record, approximately 93% of them singletons. The top ten clones comprise roughly 0.39% of the sample.

Beyond this particular receptor, the publication reports: The small number of donors limited the genetic and exposure-history diversity represented. Based on pairwise subsampling, the degree of clonotype sharing among donors was expected to be affected by sequencing depth. Even with the large sequencing depth, rarefaction of the sorted-subset datasets indicated that sequencing was incomplete. Sharing across a few donors was observed for approximately 5% of naive CD4, 3.5% of naive CD8, about 2.5% of memory CD4, and around 0.4% of memory CD8 clonotypes. Sampling was limited to blood, and TCR repertoires in tissue likely differ from TCR repertoires in blood. Naive subsets generally had larger estimated clonotype richness than memory subsets. Compared with non-shared clonotypes, the clonotypes found in all four sorted-subset donors had higher generation probabilities.

For this clone: No cognate antigen has been identified for it. No qualities accompany the bases; no much larger clone lies one base away.

The donors were healthy, HIV-negative adults who had no recently reported acute infections or vaccinations. Only Caucasian adults living in Nashville, Tennessee, USA were represented among the donors. CD4+ T cells were enriched by magnetic negative selection; naive cells were then positively selected on CD45RA, and the negative fraction formed the memory subset. After blood collection by leukapheresis, PBMCs were isolated using Ficoll-Histopaque density gradient centrifugation and then cryopreserved in the vapor phase of liquid nitrogen. Analytical flow cytometry was used to check the purity and quantity of each magnetically sorted T cell population. Each sorted fraction had its genomic DNA isolated and then quantified by UV absorbance on a Nanodrop 2000c.

The sequencing input was naive CD4+ T cells from PBMCs. The cell subset or site label here, explained by the study, means: CD45RA+ positively selected. The chain employs TRBV5-6 and TRBJ1-1; the D gene is not confidently resolved. This receptor was obtained from a man aged 18 to 29 in good health. Some clones in this sample may be carry-over from other donors' samples. This receptor has the CDR3 CASSLVLGTEAFF. The DNA sequence is as follows: TGTGCCAGCAGCTTGGTACTTGGGACTGAAGCTTTCTTT.